Below, 23 T cell receptor beta chains from the same sample are listed, as sequenced in a study of blood T cell repertoires in COVID-19. The data were produced by immunoSEQ multiplex PCR, yet TCRdb's version contains in-frame clones alone and is incomplete. This sample has 73,000 or so clones, with less than 85% found just once. Sample: peripheral blood. Receptor source: a man between 60 and 75 years old with acute or convalescent COVID-19.

V is TRBV28 and J is TRBJ2-5; D is possibly TRBD2 (6 bases). This CDR3 has 14 residues. The germline V gene encodes CDR1 MDHEN and CDR2 SYDVKM. V lost 6 bases and J lost 7, with 18 bases in between. The chain's CDR3 is CASRPGGGHGTQYF. In DNA form, the CDR3 reads TGTGCCAGCAGACCCGGGGGAGGTCATGGGACCCAGTACTTC.

The V and J genes are TRBV25-1 and TRBJ1-2; possibly TRBD1 for D (6 bases). This CDR3 contains 17 residues. CDR1 and CDR2 (germline): MGHDK, SYGVNS. The V end was cut by 3 bases, the J end by 2 bases, with 19 bases between. Here the CDR3 reads CASSESSGGGPNYGYTF. Written as DNA, the CDR3 is TGTGCCAGCAGTGAGTCCTCGGGGGGCGGGCCAAACTATGGCTACACCTTC.

V usage is TRBV4-1 and J usage is TRBJ2-1, with D uncertain. Trimming took 2 bases from V and 8 from J, leaving 13 bases between them. The V gene's germline CDR1 is MGHRA and CDR2 YSYEKL. The CDR3 spans 14 residues. This CDR3 is CASSQPNKEHEQFF. CDR3 sequence (DNA): TGCGCCAGCAGCCAACCCAATAAGGAGCATGAGCAGTTCTTC.

Of note for this clone: The same CDR3 is also encoded by other DNA sequences in this sample. The V and J genes are TRBV6-5 and TRBJ2-1; D is perhaps TRBD2 (6 bases). This CDR3 has 15 residues. Trimming left V 4 bases short and J 0 bases short, with 10 bases between. Germline V gene sequence: CDR1 MNHEY, CDR2 SVGAGI. The DNA for the CDR3 is TGTGCCAGCAGTTTACTAGCAGGCTCCTACAATGAGCAGTTCTTC. Its translation: CASSLLAGSYNEQFF.

The chain has TRBV5-5 and TRBJ1-5, with D maybe TRBD1 (5 bases). In germline, CDR1 is SGHKS, CDR2 YYEKEE (reference sequence). V shed 2 bases and J shed 5 bases, with 11 bases lying between them. The CDR3 has 14 residues. This CDR3 is CASSFGGMDQPQHF. The CDR3 DNA sequence: TGTGCCAGCAGCTTCGGGGGGATGGATCAGCCCCAGCATTTT.

This clone was counted only a few times. The chain employs TRBV21-1 and TRBJ1-1. TRBV21-1 is a pseudogene locus. CDR3 length: 15 amino acids. The CDR3 here is CASKRAGPENTEAFF. In nucleotides, the CDR3 is TGTGCCAGCAAAAGAGCGGGCCCCGAGAACACTGAAGCTTTCTTT.

V and J are TRBV3-1 (or the pseudogene TRBV3-2) and TRBJ1-5; a weak D match, TRBD1 (6 bases). V was clipped by 2 bases and J by 7 bases, with 12 bases between them. The CDR3 totals 14 residues. CDR1 is LGHDT, CDR2 YNNKEL, per germline (reference sequence). CDR3 in DNA: TGTGCCAGCAGCCAATACAGGGACCACCAGCCCCAGCATTTT. Translating it yields CASSQYRDHQPQHF.

In its sample, this clone was seen many times. The chain recombines TRBV5-4 with TRBJ2-1, with D hard to call. The V end was cut by 0 bases, the J end by 8 bases, with 9 bases between. Germline-derived CDR1 and CDR2 are SGHNT and YYREEE (reference sequence). The CDR3 has 13 amino acids. This chain's CDR3 is CASSLGLIYEQFF. DNA of the CDR3: TGTGCCAGCAGCTTGGGACTTATTTATGAGCAGTTCTTC.

The V and J genes are TRBV28 and TRBJ2-6; 7 bases are shared with TRBD2. The CDR3 length is 15 residues. J gave up 2 bases and V 4 bases, and 2 bases lay outside the gene matches. Germline CDR1 MDHEN, CDR2 SYDVKM. The CDR3 region is CASSSRGAGANVLTF. As DNA, the CDR3 is TGTGCCAGCAGTTCCCGGGGGGCTGGGGCCAACGTCCTGACTTTC.

This sequence joins TRBV28 and TRBJ2-5; the match to TRBD1 covers 8 bases. In germline, CDR1 is MDHEN, CDR2 SYDVKM. With V trimmed by 6 bases and J by 5 bases, 14 bases remained unmatched. CDR3 size: 16 residues. The CDR3 sequence is CASRIQTGVGEETQYF. The CDR3 DNA follows: TGTGCCAGCAGAATCCAGACAGGGGTGGGGGAGGAGACCCAGTACTTC.

This clone was seen only a few times. The chain recombines TRBV6-6 with TRBJ2-7; 9 bases are a match to TRBD1. The junction had 6 bases not matched to a gene; V was cut back by 6 bases and J by 0 bases. The CDR3 spans 15 residues. In germline, CDR1 is MNHNY, CDR2 SVGAGI (reference sequence). The CDR3 DNA follows: TGTGCCAGCAGGCCGGGACAGGGAATCTCCTACGAGCAGTACGTC. The encoded protein is CASRPGQGISYEQYV.

The chain employs TRBV30 and TRBJ2-3, with D perhaps matching TRBD2 (6 bases). The CDR3 length is 17 residues. Germline CDR1 reads GTSNPN; CDR2 reads SVGIG (reference sequence). V lost 1 base, J lost 0 bases, and 17 bases lay in between. CDR3: CAWSDANDGTSTDTQYF. The CDR3 nucleotides read TGTGCCTGGAGTGACGCCAACGATGGGACTAGCACAGATACGCAGTATTTT.

This chain links TRBV5-5 with TRBJ2-1; tentative D call: TRBD2 (5 bases). This CDR3 has 17 amino acids. Germline V gene data show CDR1 as SGHKS and CDR2 as YYEKEE (reference sequence). V was cut by 1 base and J by 6 bases, with 20 bases left in between. CDR3 sequence (DNA): TGTGCCAGCAGCTTGTCGCCTCTGCCGGGGTGGATCAATGAGCAGTTCTTC. It specifies CASSLSPLPGWINEQFF.

V is TRBV5-6 and J is TRBJ2-5, with 10 positions matching TRBD1. J was trimmed by 5 bases and V by 2 bases; bases with no gene match: 3. The CDR3 runs to 14 residues. Germline lookup yields CDR1 SGHDT and CDR2 YYEEEE. The CDR3 bases are TGTGCCAGCAGCTTCGGGACAGGGGTTGAGACCCAGTACTTC. Translation: CASSFGTGVETQYF.

The chain uses TRBV14 and TRBJ2-2; possible D gene TRBD2, 6 bases. Germline V CDR1 and CDR2: SGHDN, FVKESK. The germline V and J ends were trimmed by 3 bases and 7 bases, with 12 bases remaining between them. The CDR3 is 14 residues long. The CDR3 nucleotides are TGTGCCAGCAGCCAGACCCGGGGAGGCGGGGAGCTGTTTTTT. Translating gives CASSQTRGGGELFF.

This clone turned up a few times. This chain connects TRBV11-2 to TRBJ2-7; 7 nucleotides align to TRBD2. Losses at the gene ends were 1 base for V and 2 bases for J; bases not matched to a gene: 5. This CDR3 has 15 amino acids. Germline assignment: CDR1 SGHAT and CDR2 FQNNGV. CDR3 DNA: TGTGCCAGCAGCTTAGTTGCGGGAGACGCCTACGAGCAGTACTTC. This gives the protein CASSLVAGDAYEQYF. The full variable domain, with the rest looked up from reference TRBV11-2 and TRBJ2-7, is EAGVAQSPRYKIIEKRQSVAFWCNPISGHATLYWYQQILGQGPKLLIQFQNNGVVDDSQLPKDRFSAERLKGVDSTLKIQPAKLEDSAVYLCASSLVAGDAYEQYFGPGTRLTVT.

The chain has TRBV21-1 and TRBJ1-3; the DNA was not used to check the table's D call, TRBD1. TRBV21-1 is annotated as a pseudogene. This CDR3 has 13 residues. The CDR3, as DNA: TGTGCCAGCAATCGACAGGGGGGAAACACCATATATTTT. Encoded protein: CASNRQGGNTIYF.

This rearrangement joins TRBV27 to TRBJ2-5; unclear D gene. The CDR3 loop spans 10 amino acids. The V and J ends lost 8 bases and 3 bases respectively, with 4 bases between them. Germline CDR1 MNHEY, CDR2 SMNVEV (reference sequence). The CDR3 loop reads CASPKETQYF. CDR3 coding DNA: TGTGCCAGCCCCAAAGAGACCCAGTACTTC.

This clone was seen a handful of times. This sequence joins TRBV10-1 and TRBJ2-2; no clear D gene. V was pared by 5 bases and J by 4 bases, with 2 bases between. Per germline, CDR1 WNHNN and CDR2 SYGVQD (reference sequence). The CDR3 sequence is 11 residues long. The CDR3 protein is CASSRTGELFF. The CDR3, as DNA: TGCGCCAGCAGTCGCACCGGGGAGCTGTTTTTT.

The rearrangement uses TRBV5-1 and TRBJ1-1, with TRBD1 matching 7 bases. The CDR3 covers 15 residues. Germline V lookup: CDR1 SGHRS, CDR2 YFSETQ. The J segment lost 7 bases and the V segment lost 3 bases, leaving 12 bases of the junction unmatched. This CDR3 reads CASSSGTDEAGEAFF. DNA for the CDR3: TGCGCCAGCAGCTCCGGGACAGACGAGGCGGGTGAAGCTTTCTTT.

The V and J genes are TRBV7-2 and TRBJ2-1, with 8 bases that match TRBD1. Trimming cost V 3 bases and J 6 bases; bases outside gene matches: 4. Germline V lookup: CDR1 SGHTA, CDR2 FQGNSA. The CDR3 is 14 amino acids. Here the CDR3 reads CASSFDRGGNEQFF. The CDR3, as DNA: TGTGCCAGCAGCTTCGACAGGGGAGGCAATGAGCAGTTCTTC.

As DNA, the CDR3 is TGTGCCACCAGTGCCAGGGGACAGGGGAATGAAAAACTGTTTTTT. Residues: CATSARGQGNEKLFF. V is TRBV24-1 and J is TRBJ1-4; 10 nucleotides match TRBD1. CDR3 size: 15 residues. The germline gives CDR1 KGHDR, CDR2 SFDVKD. Trimming at V came to 5 bases and at J to 5 bases, leaving 4 bases not matched to a gene.

The gene calls are TRBV29-1 and TRBJ2-3; 11 bases map to TRBD2. Germline CDR1 reads SQVTM; CDR2 reads ANQGSEA. CDR3 length equals 13 residues. The V and J ends lost 7 bases and 9 bases, in that order; junction bases with no gene match: 9. The CDR3: CSGNLAGGQTQYF. The DNA of the CDR3 is TGCAGCGGGAACCTAGCGGGAGGCCAAACGCAGTATTTT.